This paragraph reports one T cell receptor beta chain. What it recognizes is unknown. This CDR3 comprises 13 residues. From germline, CDR1 is SGHRS and CDR2 YFSETQ. Trimming took 4 bases from V and 2 from J, leaving 9 bases between them. It was with 60 Vbeta and 13 Jbeta primers that the PCR ran. Some clones are missing from TCRdb's copy, which holds only in-frame ones; the method was immunoSEQ multiplex PCR. The sample includes 120,000 or so clones, around 82% of them seen just once. These data come from a study of cytomegalovirus exposure and HLA in healthy donors. Findings and caveats of the study: An assumption of roughly uniform sequencing depth across donors underlay the presence/absence analyses. An analysis that came later showed most CMV-associated TCR beta chains appearing HLA-restricted.

The V call is TRBV5-1, the J call TRBJ2-5; D gene ambiguous. The sequenced sample consisted of PBMCs. The sequence was collected from a female donor in good health and CMV-seronegative. The CDR3, as DNA: TGCGCCAGCAGCCCGGAGATTCAAGAGACCCAGTACTTC. The encoded protein is CASSPEIQETQYF.